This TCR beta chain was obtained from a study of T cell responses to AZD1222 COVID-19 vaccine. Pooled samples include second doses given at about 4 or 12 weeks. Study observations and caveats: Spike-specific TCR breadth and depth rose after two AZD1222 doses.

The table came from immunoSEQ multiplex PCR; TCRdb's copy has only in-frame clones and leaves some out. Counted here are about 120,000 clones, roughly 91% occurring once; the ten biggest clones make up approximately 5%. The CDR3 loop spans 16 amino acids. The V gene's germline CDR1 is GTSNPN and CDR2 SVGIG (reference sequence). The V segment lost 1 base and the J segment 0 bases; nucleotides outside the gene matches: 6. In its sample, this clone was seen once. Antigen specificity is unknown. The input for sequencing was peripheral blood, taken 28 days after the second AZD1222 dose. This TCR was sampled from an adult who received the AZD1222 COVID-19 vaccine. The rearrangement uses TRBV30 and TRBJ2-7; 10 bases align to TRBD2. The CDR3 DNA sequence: TGTGCCTGGAGTGGGGACACTAGCGGGGCCTCCTACGAGCAGTACTTC. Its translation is CAWSGDTSGASYEQYF.